This T cell receptor (beta chain) is from a study of molecular identifiers for immune sequencing clone quantification. Study overall: Replicates involved a five-way split of RNA from 20,000 or 100,000 naive CD8 cells, with sequencing of four.

This clonotype came up many times. Its antigen is currently unknown. The ends were cut back, 2 bases at V and 7 bases at J, with 17 bases in the middle. The CDR3 runs 16 residues. CDR1 and CDR2 from the germline V gene are SGHAT and FQNNGV. General study points: Over 99% of effector molecules, yet under 1% of naive-cell molecules, were held by clones above 20 RNA copies.

Methods described previously, with TCR primers listed, were used for bulk TCR libraries. TCRdb redid the calling of the PCR reads with MiXCR, one entry per CDR3 protein. This table holds 600,000 to 650,000 distinct CDR3 sequences, just under 20% found once. This chain uses TRBV11-2 with TRBJ1-4; D is uncertain. This TCR came from a human donor in good health. Some libraries in this study had Jurkat cell RNA spiked in. The sequencing sample was made of naive CD8+ T cells from blood, with Jurkat cell RNA spiked in. Regarding subset: FACS-sorted CD8+CD4-CCR7+CD45RA+ naive T cells. The CDR3 DNA is TGTGCCAGCAGCTTATGGGAGAATAGCCCTCTTGAAAAACTGTTTTTT. This encodes CASSLWENSPLEKLFF.